The source of this T cell receptor (beta chain) is a study of shared clonotypes between healthy human individuals. Study-wide points: Naive CD4 clonotypes were shared across several donors at 4.5% to 6.5%.

Regarding this clone: Its antigen is not identified. Other DNA sequences in the same sample also yield this CDR3.

This CDR3 is 14 amino acids long. V gave up 6 bases and J gave up 1 base, with 12 bases separating them. Looked up from germline, CDR1 is SEHNR and CDR2 is FQNEAQ (reference sequence). For every subset, genomic DNA was evenly distributed across several immunoSEQ plates. Only in-frame clones appear in the TCRdb table, and some are missing; sequencing was by immunoSEQ multiplex PCR. This repertoire shows about 1,900,000 clones, about 95% found once; its top ten account for 1.2%. Naive-designated CD8 cells lacked CD45RO, were positively enriched for CCR7, and omitted terminally differentiated effector memory CD45RA+ cells.

Sequencing input: naive CD8+ T cells sorted from blood. The TCR sequence derives from a man between 18 and 35 years old in good health. This rearrangement joins TRBV7-9 to TRBJ1-1, with D unclear. This CDR3 is CASSLTWGNTEAFF. Written as DNA, the CDR3 is TGTGCCAGCAGTCTCACGTGGGGGAACACTGAAGCTTTCTTT.